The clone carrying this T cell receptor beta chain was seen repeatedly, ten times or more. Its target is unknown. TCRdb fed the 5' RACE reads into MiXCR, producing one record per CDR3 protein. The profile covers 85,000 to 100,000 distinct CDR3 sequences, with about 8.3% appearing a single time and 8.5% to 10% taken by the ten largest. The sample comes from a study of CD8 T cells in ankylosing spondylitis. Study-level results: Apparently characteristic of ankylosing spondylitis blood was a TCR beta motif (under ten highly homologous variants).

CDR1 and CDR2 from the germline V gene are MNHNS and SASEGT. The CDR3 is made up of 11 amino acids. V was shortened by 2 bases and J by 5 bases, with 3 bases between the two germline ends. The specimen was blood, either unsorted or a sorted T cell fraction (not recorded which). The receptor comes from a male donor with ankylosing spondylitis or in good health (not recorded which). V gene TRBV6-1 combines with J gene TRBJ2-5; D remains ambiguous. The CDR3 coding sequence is TGTGCCAGCAGTGAATGGGAGACCCAGTACTTC. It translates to CASSEWETQYF.